This TCR beta chain came from a study of shared clonotypes between healthy human individuals. Notes on the study in general: Naive subsets generally had larger estimated richness than memory subsets. Sharing of clonotypes among donors was expected to vary with sequencing depth.

The donors were adults (healthy and HIV-negative) with no recent acute infections or vaccinations. After removal of 1 base from V and 7 bases from J, the junction contained 5 bases not matched to a gene. CDR1 is SGHTA and CDR2 is FQGNSA in the germline V gene. The CDR3 contains 15 residues. In the sorted-subset replicate PCRs, approximately 200 ng DNA, some 30,000 T cell genomes, was used. The data were produced by immunoSEQ multiplex PCR, yet TCRdb's version contains in-frame clones alone and is incomplete. The repertoire holds 850,000 to 1,200,000 clones, with about 74% as singletons. Points on this clone: Antigen specificity is unknown.

This clonotype originated in a man younger than 30 in good health. The sample was memory CD4+ T cells sorted from blood. Subset reported: CD45RA-negative fraction. J is TRBJ2-7 and V is TRBV7-2; 12 nucleotides align to TRBD2. The CDR3 is CASSLGGTSGREQYF. Here the CDR3 DNA reads TGTGCCAGCAGCTTAGGAGGGACTAGCGGGCGGGAGCAGTACTTC.